This T cell receptor beta chain was identified in a study of blood T cell repertoires in COVID-19. In the study overall: The cDNA or gDNA used as material had been derived from T cells, B-cell-depleted T cells, or PBMCs.

Authors' processing steps: Estimates of nucleated cell counts were drawn from the amplification of reference gene primers. The protocol was immunoSEQ multiplex PCR, while the TCRdb copy is restricted to in-frame clones and leaves out a portion. The DNA was the basis for D and trimming; V, J and clone size are from that table. The table records about 75,000 clones, 88% of them present only once. This clone was counted only a few times. Sequencing input: peripheral blood. The receptor comes from a human donor in a cohort sampled during active COVID-19.

CDR3 sequence reads: CATARQAYEQYF. CDR3 DNA sequence: TGTGCCACAGCTCGACAGGCCTACGAGCAGTACTTC. The rearrangement uses TRBV28 and TRBJ2-7, with D tentatively TRBD1 (6 bases). Looked up from germline, CDR1 is MDHEN and CDR2 is SYDVKM. V lost 10 bases to trimming and J lost 2 bases, with 12 bases between them. The CDR3 sequence is 12 residues long.